This T cell receptor (beta chain) was obtained from a study of T cells in Graves' hyperthyroidism and ophthalmopathy. In the study overall: Peripheral blood was taken when the disease was first diagnosed, before any treatment began.

What was amplified from RNA transcripts were TCR beta CDR3 regions. Using the HTBI primer set, a first-round RT-PCR was run on the TCR CDR3. MiXCR, applied by TCRdb to the multiplex PCR reads, yields one record per CDR3 protein. Among about 420,000 distinct CDR3 sequences listed, roughly an eighth were seen once. Findings and caveats of the study: Expanded thyroid clonotypes (above 0.001) were mostly also found in blood.

The hyperthyroidism patients had all been newly diagnosed, and their disease duration was under 2 months. Their ages ranged from 18 to 65 years. This sample holds PBMCs from approximately 9 ml fresh peripheral blood. This clonotype was recorded many times. The antigen is not known. V was clipped by 5 bases and J by 8 bases, with 18 bases between them. The CDR3 totals 14 residues. Germline values: CDR1 MNHEY, CDR2 SVGEGT. The chain uses TRBV6-2 or TRBV6-3 and TRBJ1-1; no clear D gene. The source material was blood. This receptor was identified in a woman under 30 with Graves' hyperthyroidism. The CDR3 DNA reads as TGTGCCAGCAGTCCCGGCGGGAATCTGATAGAAGCTTTCTTT. Amino acids: CASSPGGNLIEAFF.